This is a list of T cell receptor beta chains from one sample in a study of TIL therapy for anti-PD-1-resistant metastatic lung cancer. TCRdb keeps only in-frame clones here, not all; method: immunoSEQ multiplex PCR. The data hold around 20,000 clones, with 60% to 80% observed a single time. This material consisted of blood, taken at baseline. Receptors originate from a person aged 25-85 years with non-small cell lung cancer. CDR3s include the opening cysteine and the closing phenylalanine or tryptophan. The D gene is left open where the match is weak. The size of a clone is reported for some rows only, either as once, few or many, or as a class for expanded clones.

clone size: NA; V gene: TRBV7-2; D gene: NA; J gene: TRBJ2-6; CDR3 DNA: TGTGCCAGCAGTACAGACTCTGGGGCCAACGTCCTGACTTTC; CDR3 protein: CASSTDSGANVLTF
clone size: few; V gene: TRBV28; D gene: NA; J gene: TRBJ1-2; CDR3 DNA: TGTGCCAGCATCCGACAGGACTATGGCTACACCTTC; CDR3 protein: CASIRQDYGYTF
clone size: NA; V gene: TRBV11-3; D gene: TRBD2; J gene: TRBJ2-3; CDR3 DNA: TGTGCCAGCAGCTTGGGACTAGCGGGAGGGAGAGATACGCAGTATTTT; CDR3 protein: CASSLGLAGGRDTQYF
clone size: NA; V gene: TRBV30; D gene: NA; J gene: TRBJ2-7; CDR3 DNA: TGTGCCGGAGGAAGACGCTCCTACGAGCAGTACTTC; CDR3 protein: CAGGRRSYEQYF
clone size: few; V gene: TRBV9; D gene: TRBD2; J gene: TRBJ2-3; CDR3 DNA: TGTGCCAGCAGCGTGACTAGCGGGGTCACAGATACGCAGTATTTT; CDR3 protein: CASSVTSGVTDTQYF
clone size: few; V gene: TRBV30; D gene: NA; J gene: TRBJ1-6; CDR3 DNA: TGTGCCTGGAAAGGAAGTGGGGGATACAATTCACCCCTCCACTTT; CDR3 protein: CAWKGSGGYNSPLHF
clone size: NA; V gene: TRBV12-3/TRBV12-4; D gene: NA; J gene: TRBJ1-2; CDR3 DNA: TGTGCCAGCAGTTTATCCGGACAGTCTGGCTACACCTTC; CDR3 protein: CASSLSGQSGYTF
clone size: NA; V gene: TRBV19; D gene: NA; J gene: TRBJ2-7; CDR3 DNA: TGTGCCAGTAGTATAGGTGGAGGTCGGCAGGAGCAGTACTTC; CDR3 protein: CASSIGGGRQEQYF
clone size: NA; V gene: TRBV6-5; D gene: TRBD1; J gene: TRBJ2-7; CDR3 DNA: TGTGCCAGCAGTAAGGACAGGGTAACCTACGAGCAGTACTTC; CDR3 protein: CASSKDRVTYEQYF
clone size: NA; V gene: TRBV27; D gene: TRBD2; J gene: TRBJ2-7; CDR3 DNA: TGTGCCAGCAGTCTCCGACCAGCGGGAAGACCCTACGAGCAGTACTTC; CDR3 protein: CASSLRPAGRPYEQYF
clone size: NA; V gene: TRBV25-1; D gene: NA; J gene: TRBJ1-2; CDR3 DNA: TGTGCCAGCAGTGAGTCGGGAAAGGTCGATATTGGTGGCTACACCTTC; CDR3 protein: CASSESGKVDIGGYTF
clone size: NA; V gene: TRBV7-2; D gene: TRBD1; J gene: TRBJ2-2; CDR3 DNA: TGTGCCAGCAGCTTAACCCGACAGGGGACGAACACCGGGGAGCTGTTTTTT; CDR3 protein: CASSLTRQGTNTGELFF
clone size: NA; V gene: TRBV28; D gene: NA; J gene: TRBJ1-2; CDR3 DNA: TGTGCCAGCGGCAGCCACTATGGCTACACCTTC; CDR3 protein: CASGSHYGYTF
clone size: once; V gene: TRBV27; D gene: NA; J gene: TRBJ2-1; CDR3 DNA: TGTGCCAGCAGTCGCCAAGACCTGGGGCTAGCGTTAGGGAATGAGCAGTTCTTC; CDR3 protein: CASSRQDLGLALGNEQFF
clone size: few; V gene: TRBV7-9; D gene: NA; J gene: TRBJ1-1; CDR3 DNA: TGTGCCAGCAGCTTAGCTGGACAGTACACTGAAGCTTTCTTT; CDR3 protein: CASSLAGQYTEAFF
clone size: NA; V gene: TRBV29-1; D gene: TRBD1; J gene: TRBJ2-7; CDR3 DNA: TGCAGCGTAGGCGACAGGGGATTCTCCTACGAGCAGTACTTC; CDR3 protein: CSVGDRGFSYEQYF
clone size: few; V gene: TRBV6-5; D gene: NA; J gene: TRBJ2-6; CDR3 DNA: TGTGCCAGCAGTCGAAGATCTTCTGGGGCCAACGTCCTGACTTTC; CDR3 protein: CASSRRSSGANVLTF
clone size: NA; V gene: TRBV6-5; D gene: NA; J gene: TRBJ2-3; CDR3 DNA: TGTGCCAGCAGTCCCGGGTCTACCACAGATACGCAGTATTTT; CDR3 protein: CASSPGSTTDTQYF
clone size: few; V gene: TRBV6-1; D gene: TRBD1; J gene: TRBJ1-4; CDR3 DNA: TGTGCCAGCAGTGAAGCAGGGGGCGGTAATGAAAAACTGTTTTTT; CDR3 protein: CASSEAGGGNEKLFF
clone size: NA; V gene: TRBV11-2; D gene: NA; J gene: TRBJ2-1; CDR3 DNA: TGTGCCAGCAGCTTAGAAAGGGGGGGTTACAATGAGCAGTTCTTC; CDR3 protein: CASSLERGGYNEQFF
clone size: NA; V gene: TRBV19; D gene: TRBD2; J gene: TRBJ2-5; CDR3 DNA: TGTGCCAGTAGAAACCGACTAGCGGCTCAAGAGACCCAGTACTTC; CDR3 protein: CASRNRLAAQETQYF
clone size: NA; V gene: TRBV6-5; D gene: TRBD1; J gene: TRBJ2-7; CDR3 DNA: TGTGCCAGCAGGGAGGGACAGGGGGCAGGGGAGCAGTACTTC; CDR3 protein: CASREGQGAGEQYF
clone size: few; V gene: TRBV30; D gene: TRBD2; J gene: TRBJ2-2; CDR3 DNA: TGTGCCTGCTTGGGGCTAGCGGGAGTTGGCGGGGAGCTGTTTTTT; CDR3 protein: CACLGLAGVGGELFF
clone size: NA; V gene: TRBV18; D gene: TRBD1; J gene: TRBJ1-6; CDR3 DNA: TGTGCCAGCTCAGGGACAGGGCTTGTCCATTCACCCCTCCACTTT; CDR3 protein: CASSGTGLVHSPLHF
clone size: NA; V gene: TRBV25-1; D gene: NA; J gene: TRBJ2-5; CDR3 DNA: TGTGCCAGCAGTGAGTCCCATGGTGCGTTCAGGCACTTC; CDR3 protein: CASSESHGAFRHF
clone size: once; V gene: TRBV5-6; D gene: TRBD2; J gene: TRBJ2-7; CDR3 DNA: TGTGCCAGCAGCCCCCTCGGAGGGGAGGGGATTTACGAGCAGTACTTC; CDR3 protein: CASSPLGGEGIYEQYF
clone size: NA; V gene: TRBV18; D gene: NA; J gene: TRBJ1-3; CDR3 DNA: TGTGCCAGCTCACCCGGGGCTTCCTCTGGAAACACCATATATTTT; CDR3 protein: CASSPGASSGNTIYF
clone size: NA; V gene: TRBV27; D gene: NA; J gene: TRBJ1-5; CDR3 DNA: TGTGCCAGCAGTCTAATATGGGCCAGCAATCAGCCCCAGCATTTT; CDR3 protein: CASSLIWASNQPQHF
clone size: NA; V gene: TRBV10-3; D gene: NA; J gene: TRBJ1-2; CDR3 DNA: TGTGCCAATAACGGCGCTAACTATGGCTACACCTTC; CDR3 protein: CANNGANYGYTF
clone size: NA; V gene: TRBV6-5; D gene: NA; J gene: TRBJ1-1; CDR3 DNA: TGTGCCAGCGTAGCACGTTTCGCGGCTATGGCTGAAGCTTTCTTT; CDR3 protein: CASVARFAAMAEAFF
clone size: NA; V gene: TRBV4-1; D gene: NA; J gene: TRBJ1-1; CDR3 DNA: TGCGCCAGCAGCCAAGGGAACACTGAAGCTTTCTTT; CDR3 protein: CASSQGNTEAFF
clone size: NA; V gene: TRBV2; D gene: NA; J gene: TRBJ2-7; CDR3 DNA: TGTGCCAGCAGTGTTAACTCCCTTGGGGTTGTCAAGCAGTACTTC; CDR3 protein: CASSVNSLGVVKQYF
clone size: NA; V gene: TRBV6-5; D gene: TRBD1; J gene: TRBJ2-7; CDR3 DNA: TGTGCCAGCCGGGACAGTAGGATGCCCTCCTACGAGCAGTACTTC; CDR3 protein: CASRDSRMPSYEQYF
clone size: NA; V gene: TRBV5-4; D gene: NA; J gene: TRBJ1-3; CDR3 DNA: TGTGCCAGCAGCTTGGCCGGAGGCTGGTCTGGAAACACCATATATTTT; CDR3 protein: CASSLAGGWSGNTIYF
clone size: NA; V gene: TRBV21-1; D gene: NA; J gene: TRBJ2-1; CDR3 DNA: TGTGCCAGAGGAAGACAGGGGTTCTACAATGAGCAGTTCTTC; CDR3 protein: CARGRQGFYNEQFF
clone size: NA; V gene: TRBV14; D gene: TRBD1; J gene: TRBJ2-5; CDR3 DNA: TGTGCCAGCAGCCCAGACAGGGGGCTGCTAACGGACCAGTACTTC; CDR3 protein: CASSPDRGLLTDQYF
clone size: NA; V gene: TRBV29-1; D gene: NA; J gene: TRBJ2-1; CDR3 DNA: TGCAGCGTTGAGGCGAGGGCCTACAATGAGCAGTTCTTC; CDR3 protein: CSVEARAYNEQFF
clone size: once; V gene: TRBV5-1; D gene: NA; J gene: TRBJ1-2; CDR3 DNA: TGCGCCAGCAGCATCGGGACGCACCTAAACTATGGCTACACCTTC; CDR3 protein: CASSIGTHLNYGYTF
clone size: NA; V gene: TRBV28; D gene: TRBD1; J gene: TRBJ1-2; CDR3 DNA: TGTGCCAGCAGCACGACCGCGGGACAGGGGGCGGACTATGGCTACACCTTC; CDR3 protein: CASSTTAGQGADYGYTF
clone size: NA; V gene: TRBV6-2/TRBV6-3; D gene: NA; J gene: TRBJ2-1; CDR3 DNA: TGTGCCAGCAGTTACTGGTGGGAGCCCCCCGATGAGCAGTTCTTC; CDR3 protein: CASSYWWEPPDEQFF
clone size: NA; V gene: TRBV27; D gene: NA; J gene: TRBJ2-1; CDR3 DNA: TGTGCCAGCAGTTTACAGAGCTCCTACAATGAGCAGTTCTTC; CDR3 protein: CASSLQSSYNEQFF
clone size: NA; V gene: TRBV6-4; D gene: TRBD1; J gene: TRBJ2-7; CDR3 DNA: TGTGCCAGCAGTGACGAAGACAGGGGGCGCCCATACGAGCAGTACTTC; CDR3 protein: CASSDEDRGRPYEQYF
clone size: once; V gene: TRBV23-1; D gene: NA; J gene: TRBJ2-3; CDR3 DNA: TGCGCCAGCAGTCAATTTGACAGGCCTTTCACAGATACGCAGTATTTT; CDR3 protein: CASSQFDRPFTDTQYF
clone size: NA; V gene: TRBV5-4; D gene: TRBD1; J gene: TRBJ1-2; CDR3 DNA: TGTGCCAGCAGCGACAGGGACAGGGGTCTCTATGGCTACACCTTC; CDR3 protein: CASSDRDRGLYGYTF
clone size: NA; V gene: TRBV28; D gene: NA; J gene: TRBJ2-7; CDR3 DNA: TGTGCCAGTTCGACAGCCTCCTACGAGCAGTACTTC; CDR3 protein: CASSTASYEQYF
clone size: once; V gene: TRBV19; D gene: NA; J gene: TRBJ2-7; CDR3 DNA: TGTGCCAGTAGTATAGGGAGGGTCTACGAGCAGTACTTC; CDR3 protein: CASSIGRVYEQYF
clone size: NA; V gene: TRBV2; D gene: TRBD1; J gene: TRBJ1-3; CDR3 DNA: TGTGCCAGCAGTCCGACAGGGGCGGCTGGAAACACCATATATTTT; CDR3 protein: CASSPTGAAGNTIYF
clone size: NA; V gene: TRBV6-4; D gene: NA; J gene: TRBJ2-1; CDR3 DNA: TGTGCCAGCAGTGACCAGGGTTACAATGAGCAGTTCTTC; CDR3 protein: CASSDQGYNEQFF
clone size: NA; V gene: TRBV5-1; D gene: NA; J gene: TRBJ1-4; CDR3 DNA: TGCGCCAGCAGCTCGGACGGTTATGAAAAACTGTTTTTT; CDR3 protein: CASSSDGYEKLFF
clone size: NA; V gene: TRBV19; D gene: TRBD2; J gene: TRBJ2-3; CDR3 DNA: TGTGCCAGTAGTAAGGCTAGCGGGACAGATACGCAGTATTTT; CDR3 protein: CASSKASGTDTQYF
clone size: NA; V gene: TRBV7-8; D gene: NA; J gene: TRBJ1-2; CDR3 DNA: TGTGCCAGCAGCTTGGGCCGGGGGACCGGCTATGGCTACACCTTC; CDR3 protein: CASSLGRGTGYGYTF
clone size: NA; V gene: TRBV29-1; D gene: NA; J gene: TRBJ2-7; CDR3 DNA: TGCAGCGTTGAGGTTGGCCAGAGGAGGTCATACGAGCAGTACTTC; CDR3 protein: CSVEVGQRRSYEQYF
clone size: NA; V gene: TRBV7-9; D gene: NA; J gene: TRBJ2-7; CDR3 DNA: TGTGCCAGCAGCGAACCTGGGACCGGATTCTACGAGCAGTACTTC; CDR3 protein: CASSEPGTGFYEQYF
clone size: NA; V gene: TRBV7-3; D gene: NA; J gene: TRBJ1-1; CDR3 DNA: TGTGCCAGCAGCCGGGGAACAATGAACACTGAAGCTTTCTTT; CDR3 protein: CASSRGTMNTEAFF
clone size: NA; V gene: TRBV18; D gene: NA; J gene: TRBJ2-7; CDR3 DNA: TGTGCCAGCTCACCCGATAGCTACGAGCAGTACTTC; CDR3 protein: CASSPDSYEQYF
clone size: NA; V gene: TRBV19; D gene: NA; J gene: TRBJ2-7; CDR3 DNA: TGTGCCAGTAGTATCCCCGGGGCATACGAGCAGTACTTC; CDR3 protein: CASSIPGAYEQYF
clone size: NA; V gene: TRBV7-2; D gene: NA; J gene: TRBJ2-7; CDR3 DNA: TGTGCCAGCAGCTTAAGTCCAGGGCCCTACGAGCAGTACTTC; CDR3 protein: CASSLSPGPYEQYF